This T cell receptor (beta chain) was captured in a study of shared clonotypes between healthy human individuals. Germline V lookup: CDR1 ENHRY, CDR2 SYGVKD. This CDR3 region has 14 residues. Trimming cost V 4 bases and J 1 base, with 11 bases left between them. All of the donors resided in Nashville, Tennessee, and each was a Caucasian adult. It was at deep level that the assay was run. Profiled with immunoSEQ multiplex PCR; TCRdb holds only in-frame clones, not every one. The table includes 530,000 or so clones, around 79% detected once. Input material: PBMCs. The chain has TRBV10-3 and TRBJ2-7; a weak D match, TRBD1 (6 bases). The receptor's source is a woman between 40 and 55 years old in good health. Some clones in this sample may be carry-over from other donors' samples. The CDR3 nucleotides read TGTGCCATCAGTGGGACAGTATATTCCTACGAGCAGTACTTC. Its translation: CAISGTVYSYEQYF.